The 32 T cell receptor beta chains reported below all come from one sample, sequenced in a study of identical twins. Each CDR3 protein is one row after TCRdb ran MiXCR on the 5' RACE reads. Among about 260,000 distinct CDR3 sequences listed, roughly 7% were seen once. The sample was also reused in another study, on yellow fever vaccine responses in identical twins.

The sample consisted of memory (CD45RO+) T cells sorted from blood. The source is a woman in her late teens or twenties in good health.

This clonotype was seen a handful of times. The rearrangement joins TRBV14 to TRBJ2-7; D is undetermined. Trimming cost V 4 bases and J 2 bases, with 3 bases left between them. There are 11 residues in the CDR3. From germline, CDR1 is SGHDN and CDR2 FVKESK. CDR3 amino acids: CASSLTYEQYV. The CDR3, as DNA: TGTGCCAGCAGCCTGACCTACGAGCAGTACGTC.

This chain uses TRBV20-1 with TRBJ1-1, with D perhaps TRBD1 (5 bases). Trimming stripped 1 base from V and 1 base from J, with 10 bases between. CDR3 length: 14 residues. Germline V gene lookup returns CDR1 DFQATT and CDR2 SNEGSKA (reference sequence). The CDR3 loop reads CSARGQLGNTEAFF. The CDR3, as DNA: TGCAGTGCTAGAGGACAGCTGGGGAACACTGAAGCTTTCTTT.

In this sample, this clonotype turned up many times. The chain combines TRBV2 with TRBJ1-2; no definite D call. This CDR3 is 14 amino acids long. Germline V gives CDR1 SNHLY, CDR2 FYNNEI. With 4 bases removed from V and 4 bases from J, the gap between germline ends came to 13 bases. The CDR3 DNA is TGTGCCAGCAGTGTTGGGCAGAATACCTATGGCTACACCTTC. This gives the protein CASSVGQNTYGYTF. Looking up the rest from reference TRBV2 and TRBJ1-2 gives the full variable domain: EPEVTQTPSHQVTQMGQEVILRCVPISNHLYFYWYRQILGQKVEFLVSFYNNEISEKSEIFDDQFSVERPDGSNFTLKIRSTKLEDSAMYFCASSVGQNTYGYTFGSGTRLTVV.

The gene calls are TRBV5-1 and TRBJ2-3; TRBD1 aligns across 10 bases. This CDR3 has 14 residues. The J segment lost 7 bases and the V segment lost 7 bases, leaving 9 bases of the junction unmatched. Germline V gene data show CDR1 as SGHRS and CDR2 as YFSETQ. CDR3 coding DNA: TGCGCCAGCTGGACAGGGGGGTCGTCTTATACGCAGTATTTT. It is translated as CASWTGGSSYTQYF.

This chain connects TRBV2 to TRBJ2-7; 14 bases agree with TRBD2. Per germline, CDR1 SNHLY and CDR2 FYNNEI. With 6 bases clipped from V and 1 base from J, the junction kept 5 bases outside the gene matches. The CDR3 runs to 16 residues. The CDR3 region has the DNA TGTGCCAGCAGCCGGACTAGCGGGAGGCTTTCCTACGAGCAGTACTTC. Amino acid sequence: CASSRTSGRLSYEQYF.

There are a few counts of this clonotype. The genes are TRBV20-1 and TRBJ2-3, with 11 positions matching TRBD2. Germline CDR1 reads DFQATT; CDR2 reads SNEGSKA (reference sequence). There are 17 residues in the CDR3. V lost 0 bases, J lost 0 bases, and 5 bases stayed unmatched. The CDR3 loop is CSARDPRLAGSTDTQYF. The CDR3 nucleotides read TGCAGTGCTAGAGATCCGAGACTAGCGGGAAGCACAGATACGCAGTATTTT.

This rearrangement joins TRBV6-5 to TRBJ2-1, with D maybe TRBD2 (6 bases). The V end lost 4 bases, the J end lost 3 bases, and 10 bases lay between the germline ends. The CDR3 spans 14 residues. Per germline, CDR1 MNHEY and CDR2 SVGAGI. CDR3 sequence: CASSSGLFYNEQFF. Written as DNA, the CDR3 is TGTGCCAGCAGTTCAGGACTATTCTACAATGAGCAGTTCTTC.

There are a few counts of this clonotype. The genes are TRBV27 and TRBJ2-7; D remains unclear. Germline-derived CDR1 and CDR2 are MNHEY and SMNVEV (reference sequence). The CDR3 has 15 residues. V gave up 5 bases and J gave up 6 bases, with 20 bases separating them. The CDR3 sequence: CASSPKDDPLTEQYV. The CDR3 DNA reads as TGTGCCAGCAGTCCGAAGGACGACCCGCTGACCGAGCAGTACGTC.

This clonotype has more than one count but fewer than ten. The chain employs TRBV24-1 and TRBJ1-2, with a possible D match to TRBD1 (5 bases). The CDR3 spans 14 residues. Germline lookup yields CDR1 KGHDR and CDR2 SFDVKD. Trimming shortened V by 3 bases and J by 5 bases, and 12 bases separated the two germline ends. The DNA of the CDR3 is TGTGCCACCAGTGATACCTACAGGCGTTATGGCTACACCTTC. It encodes CATSDTYRRYGYTF.

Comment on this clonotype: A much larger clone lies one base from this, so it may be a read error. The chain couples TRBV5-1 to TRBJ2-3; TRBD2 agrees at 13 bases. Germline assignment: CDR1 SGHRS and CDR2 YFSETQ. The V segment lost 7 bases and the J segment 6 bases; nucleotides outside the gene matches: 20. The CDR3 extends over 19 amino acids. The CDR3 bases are TGCGCCAGCCGGATGGGACTAGCGGGGACCCTTTACCCCCCGGATACGCAGTATTTT. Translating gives CASRMGLAGTLYPPDTQYF.

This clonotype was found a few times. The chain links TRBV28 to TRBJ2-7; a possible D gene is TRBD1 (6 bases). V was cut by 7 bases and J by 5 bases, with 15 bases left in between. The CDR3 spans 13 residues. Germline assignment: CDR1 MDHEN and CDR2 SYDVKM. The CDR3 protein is CASTSTQGHEQYV. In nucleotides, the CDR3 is TGTGCCAGCACCTCGACACAGGGTCACGAGCAGTACGTC.

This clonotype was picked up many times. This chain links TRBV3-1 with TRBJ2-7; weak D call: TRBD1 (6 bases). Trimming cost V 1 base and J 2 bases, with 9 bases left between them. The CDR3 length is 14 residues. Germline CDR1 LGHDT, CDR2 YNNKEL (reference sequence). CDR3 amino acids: CASSQGAGAYEQYF. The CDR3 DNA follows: TGTGCCAGCAGCCAAGGAGCAGGGGCCTACGAGCAGTACTTC.

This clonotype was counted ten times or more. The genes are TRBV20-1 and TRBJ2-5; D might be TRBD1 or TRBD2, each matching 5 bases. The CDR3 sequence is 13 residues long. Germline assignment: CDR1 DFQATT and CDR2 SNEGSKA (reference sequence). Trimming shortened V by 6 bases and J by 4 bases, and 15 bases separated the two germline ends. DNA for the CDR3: TGCAGTGCCCCCAGGGCAGGAGGAGAGACCCAGTACTTC. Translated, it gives CSAPRAGGETQYF.

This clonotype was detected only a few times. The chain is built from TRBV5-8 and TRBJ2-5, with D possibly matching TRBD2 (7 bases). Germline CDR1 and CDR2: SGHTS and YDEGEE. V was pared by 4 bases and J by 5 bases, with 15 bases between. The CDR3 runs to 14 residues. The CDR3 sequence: CASSPGGKWETQYF. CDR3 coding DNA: TGTGCCAGCAGCCCGGGGGGCAAATGGGAGACCCAGTACTTC. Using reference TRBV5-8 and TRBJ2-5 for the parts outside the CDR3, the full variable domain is EAGVTQSPTHLIKTRGQQATLRCSPISGHTSVYWYQQALGLGLQFLLWYDEGEERNRGNFPPRFSGRQFPNYSSELNVNALELEDSALYLCASSPGGKWETQYFGPGTRLLVL.

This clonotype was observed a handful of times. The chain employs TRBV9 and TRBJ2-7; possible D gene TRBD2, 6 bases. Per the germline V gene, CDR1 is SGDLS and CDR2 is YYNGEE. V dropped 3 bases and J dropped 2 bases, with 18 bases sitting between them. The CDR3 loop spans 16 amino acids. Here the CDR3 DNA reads TGTGCCAGCAGCGGGGGTATGAGCTCGGGGGCCTACGAGCAGTACTTC. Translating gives CASSGGMSSGAYEQYF. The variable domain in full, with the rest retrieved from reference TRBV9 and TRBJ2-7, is DSGVTQTPKHLITATGQRVTLRCSPRSGDLSVYWYQQSLDQGLQFLIQYYNGEERAKGNILERFSAQQFPDLHSELNLSSLELGDSALYFCASSGGMSSGAYEQYFGPGTRLTVT.

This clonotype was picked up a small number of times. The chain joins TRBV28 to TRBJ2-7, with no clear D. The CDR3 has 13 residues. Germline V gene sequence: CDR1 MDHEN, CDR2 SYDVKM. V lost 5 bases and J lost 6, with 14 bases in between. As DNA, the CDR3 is TGTGCCAGCAGTACCCTCCCCACGGGCGAGCAGTACTTC. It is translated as CASSTLPTGEQYF.

The CDR3 spells CSAQGLAGPYEQYF. The CDR3 nucleotides are TGCAGTGCCCAGGGACTAGCGGGACCGTACGAGCAGTACTTC. V usage is TRBV20-1 and J usage is TRBJ2-7, with TRBD2 identical over 13 bases. The CDR3 is 14 residues long. Germline CDR1 and CDR2: DFQATT and SNEGSKA (reference sequence). With 6 bases clipped from V and 4 bases from J, the junction kept 6 bases outside the gene matches.

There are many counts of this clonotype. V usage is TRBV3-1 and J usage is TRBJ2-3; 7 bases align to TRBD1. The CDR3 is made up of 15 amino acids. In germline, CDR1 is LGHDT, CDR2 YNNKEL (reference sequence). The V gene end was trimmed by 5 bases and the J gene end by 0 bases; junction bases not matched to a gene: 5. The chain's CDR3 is CASSETGSSTDTQYF. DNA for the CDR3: TGTGCCAGCAGCGAGACAGGGTCTAGCACAGATACGCAGTATTTT.

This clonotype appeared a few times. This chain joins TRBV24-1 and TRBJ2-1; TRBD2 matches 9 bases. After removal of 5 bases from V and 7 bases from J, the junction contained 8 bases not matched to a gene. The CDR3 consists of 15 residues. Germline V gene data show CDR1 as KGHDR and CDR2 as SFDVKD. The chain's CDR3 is CATSGGRGRGNEQFF. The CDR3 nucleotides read TGTGCCACCAGTGGTGGTCGCGGGAGGGGAAATGAGCAGTTCTTC.

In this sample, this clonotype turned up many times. The CDR3 DNA reads TGTGCCAGCAGTTTGATTTTGGAACCGGGGGTTTACGAGCAGTACTTC. It is translated as CASSLILEPGVYEQYF. The V and J genes are TRBV27 and TRBJ2-7, with D tentatively TRBD2 (6 bases). Trimming removed 3 bases from V and 4 bases from J, with 19 bases in between. This CDR3 spans 16 amino acids. Germline-derived CDR1 and CDR2 are MNHEY and SMNVEV (reference sequence).

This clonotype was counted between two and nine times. CDR3 sequence: CASSYSQVTNTEAFF. CDR3 nucleotides: TGTGCCAGCAGTTACTCACAGGTGACGAACACTGAAGCTTTCTTT. The chain has TRBV6-5 and TRBJ1-1; D is perhaps TRBD1 (5 bases). The germline V gene encodes CDR1 MNHEY and CDR2 SVGAGI. The CDR3 runs 15 residues. Trimming took off 0 bases at V and 1 base at J, with 9 bases between the two ends.

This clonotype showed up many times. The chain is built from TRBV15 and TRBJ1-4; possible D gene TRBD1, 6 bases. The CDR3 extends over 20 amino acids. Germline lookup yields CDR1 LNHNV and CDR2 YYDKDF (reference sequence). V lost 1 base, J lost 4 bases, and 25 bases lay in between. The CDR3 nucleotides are TGTGCCACCAGCAGAGGGAGGACAGACTCCCCTCCCCGGGATAATGAAAAACTGTTTTTT. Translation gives CATSRGRTDSPPRDNEKLFF.

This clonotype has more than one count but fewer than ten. CDR3 loop: CASSIENRGGAYEQYF. CDR3 DNA: TGTGCCAGCAGCATCGAAAACAGGGGAGGCGCCTACGAGCAGTACTTC. The rearrangement uses TRBV11-2 and TRBJ2-7; D is perhaps TRBD1 (7 bases). This CDR3 contains 16 residues. From germline, CDR1 is SGHAT and CDR2 FQNNGV. The V end was cut by 5 bases, the J end by 2 bases, with 19 bases between. The full variable domain, in which reference TRBV11-2 and TRBJ2-7 provide the parts outside the CDR3, is EAGVAQSPRYKIIEKRQSVAFWCNPISGHATLYWYQQILGQGPKLLIQFQNNGVVDDSQLPKDRFSAERLKGVDSTLKIQPAKLEDSAVYLCASSIENRGGAYEQYFGPGTRLTVT.

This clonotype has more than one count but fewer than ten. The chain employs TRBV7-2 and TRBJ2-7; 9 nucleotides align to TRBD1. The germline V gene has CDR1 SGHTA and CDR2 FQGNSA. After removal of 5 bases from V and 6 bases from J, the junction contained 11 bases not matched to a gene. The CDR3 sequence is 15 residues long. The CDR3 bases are TGTGCCAGCAGCCCCGGACAGGGGTGGGCCCTCGAGCAGTACTTC. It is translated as CASSPGQGWALEQYF.

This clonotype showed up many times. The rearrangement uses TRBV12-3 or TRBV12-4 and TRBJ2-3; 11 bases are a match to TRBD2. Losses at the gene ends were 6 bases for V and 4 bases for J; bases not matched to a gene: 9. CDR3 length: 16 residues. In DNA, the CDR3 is TGTGCCAGCAGCCCGACTAGCGGGAAGGTGGCAGATACGCAGTATTTT. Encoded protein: CASSPTSGKVADTQYF.

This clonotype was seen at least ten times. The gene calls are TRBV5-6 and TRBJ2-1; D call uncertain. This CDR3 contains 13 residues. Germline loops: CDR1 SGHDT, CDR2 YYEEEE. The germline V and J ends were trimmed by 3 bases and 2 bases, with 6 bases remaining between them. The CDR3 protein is CASSWRAYNEQFF. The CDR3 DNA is TGTGCCAGCAGCTGGCGCGCCTACAATGAGCAGTTCTTC. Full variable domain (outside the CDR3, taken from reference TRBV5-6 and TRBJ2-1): DAGVTQSPTHLIKTRGQQVTLRCSPKSGHDTVSWYQQALGQGPQFIFQYYEEEERQRGNFPDRFSGHQFPNYSSELNVNALLLGDSALYLCASSWRAYNEQFFGPGTRLTVL.

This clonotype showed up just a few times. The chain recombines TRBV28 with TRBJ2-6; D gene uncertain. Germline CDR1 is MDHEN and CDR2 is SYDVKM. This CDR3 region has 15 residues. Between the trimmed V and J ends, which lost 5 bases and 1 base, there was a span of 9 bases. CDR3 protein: CASSPPSSGANVLTF. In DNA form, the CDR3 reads TGTGCCAGCAGTCCACCTAGTTCTGGGGCCAACGTCCTGACTTTC.

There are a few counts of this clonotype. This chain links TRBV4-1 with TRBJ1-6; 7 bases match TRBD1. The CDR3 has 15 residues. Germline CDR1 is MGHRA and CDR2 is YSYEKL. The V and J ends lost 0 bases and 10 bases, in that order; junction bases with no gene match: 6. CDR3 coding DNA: TGCGCCAGCAGCCAAGATAAGGGGGCAGGATCACCCCTCCACTTT. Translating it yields CASSQDKGAGSPLHF.

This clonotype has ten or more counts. CDR3 coding DNA: TGTGCCAGCAGCTTAGAGGCGGCAGTCCGGATCAATGAGCAGTTCTTC. It specifies CASSLEAAVRINEQFF. The rearrangement uses TRBV7-9 and TRBJ2-1; D call uncertain. The CDR3 covers 16 residues. Germline CDR1 reads SEHNR; CDR2 reads FQNEAQ (reference sequence). V was shortened by 1 base and J by 6 bases, with 16 bases between the two germline ends.

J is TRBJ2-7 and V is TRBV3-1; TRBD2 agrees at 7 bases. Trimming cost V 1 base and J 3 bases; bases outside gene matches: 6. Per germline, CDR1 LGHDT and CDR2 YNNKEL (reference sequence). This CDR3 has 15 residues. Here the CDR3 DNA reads TGTGCCAGCAGCCAAGGGGGTAGCGGGCGCTACGAGCAGTACTTC. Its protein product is CASSQGGSGRYEQYF.

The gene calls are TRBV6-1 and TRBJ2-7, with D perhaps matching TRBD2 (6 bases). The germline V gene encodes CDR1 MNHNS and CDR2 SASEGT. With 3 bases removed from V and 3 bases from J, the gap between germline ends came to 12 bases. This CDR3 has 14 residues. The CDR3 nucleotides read TGTGCCAGCAGTGAGCGCGGGATAAGCTACGAGCAGTACTTC. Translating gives CASSERGISYEQYF.

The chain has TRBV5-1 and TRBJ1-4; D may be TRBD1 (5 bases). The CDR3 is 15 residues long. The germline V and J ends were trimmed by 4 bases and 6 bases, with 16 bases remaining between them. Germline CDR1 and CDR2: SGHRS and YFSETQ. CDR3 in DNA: TGCGCCAGCAGCCGCTCCGGGGGTCACGATGAAAAACTGTTTTTT. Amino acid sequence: CASSRSGGHDEKLFF.